One sample yielded the 30 T cell receptor beta chains listed below, sequenced in a study of shared clonotypes between healthy human individuals. TCRdb's copy holds only in-frame clones and misses some; the assay was immunoSEQ multiplex PCR. The data contain around 2.5 million clones, 80% to 95% of them singletons. The material sequenced was naive CD4+ T cells from PBMCs. Noted subset: CD45RA+ positively selected. The receptors were gathered from a man aged 18 to 30 in good health. Some clones in this sample may be carry-over from other donors' samples.

The gene calls are TRBV11-2 and TRBJ1-1; D is unclear. The CDR3 runs 14 residues. The germline V gene encodes CDR1 SGHAT and CDR2 FQNNGV. V was pared by 0 bases and J by 1 base, with 6 bases between. CDR3 loop: CASSLESRNTEAFF. The CDR3 DNA follows: TGTGCCAGCAGCTTAGAATCCAGGAACACTGAAGCTTTCTTT.

The chain has TRBV7-2 and TRBJ2-1; the D gene is possibly TRBD2 (6 bases). V shed 10 bases and J shed 3 bases, with 10 bases lying between them. CDR1 SGHTA and CDR2 FQGNSA come from the germline V gene. The CDR3 loop spans 12 amino acids. DNA of the CDR3: TGTGCCAAAGGAGGGTACTACAATGAGCAGTTCTTC. Translated, it gives CAKGGYYNEQFF.

The rearrangement joins TRBV5-1 to TRBJ2-1; 9 nucleotides match TRBD1. Germline assignment: CDR1 SGHRS and CDR2 YFSETQ. The CDR3 is 15 amino acids. After removal of 1 base from V and 7 bases from J, the junction contained 6 bases not matched to a gene. CDR3: CASSLLGQGRNEQFF. In nucleotides, the CDR3 is TGCGCCAGCAGCTTGCTTGGACAGGGGAGGAATGAGCAGTTCTTC.

V is TRBV5-1 and J is TRBJ2-5; perhaps TRBD2 as D (6 bases). V lost 4 bases, J lost 4 bases, and 20 bases lay in between. Germline CDR1 SGHRS, CDR2 YFSETQ. The CDR3 covers 16 residues. The CDR3 coding sequence is TGCGCCAGCAGCGTGGAATCGGGGGTGGGAGGAGAGACCCAGTACTTC. Translated: CASSVESGVGGETQYF. Looking up the rest from reference TRBV5-1 and TRBJ2-5 gives the full variable domain: KAGVTQTPRYLIKTRGQQVTLSCSPISGHRSVSWYQQTPGQGLQFLFEYFSETQRNKGNFPGRFSGRQFSNSRSEMNVSTLELGDSALYLCASSVESGVGGETQYFGPGTRLLVL.

This chain joins TRBV30 and TRBJ1-1; D ambiguous. The V end was cut by 3 bases, the J end by 1 base, with 15 bases between. The CDR3 has 15 amino acids. CDR1 and CDR2 (germline): GTSNPN, SVGIG (reference sequence). The DNA for the CDR3 is TGTGCCTGGAGAAGGACGGGCGTCGGGAACACTGAAGCTTTCTTT. Translated: CAWRRTGVGNTEAFF.

This clone was seen more than once but under ten times. The chain couples TRBV28 to TRBJ1-1; D ambiguous. V dropped 1 base and J dropped 6 bases, with 9 bases sitting between them. The CDR3 has 13 residues. In germline, CDR1 is MDHEN, CDR2 SYDVKM. CDR3 DNA sequence: TGTGCCAGCAGTTTATCCGACCCATCTGAAGCTTTCTTT. It is translated as CASSLSDPSEAFF.

The chain has TRBV5-6 and TRBJ2-5, with 8 bases fitting TRBD2. The tail of the sequence fits TRBJ2-7 better, so the J call may be wrong. The germline V gene encodes CDR1 SGHDT and CDR2 YYEEEE. The CDR3 is 16 amino acids. CDR3: CASSFRVPSGLGEQYF. The CDR3, as DNA: TGTGCCAGCAGCTTCAGGGTACCTAGCGGGTTGGGCGAGCAGTACTTC.

The genes are TRBV7-3 and TRBJ1-2, with 8 bases identical to TRBD1. The J segment lost 6 bases and the V segment lost 0 bases, leaving 0 bases of the junction unmatched. Germline lookup yields CDR1 SGHTA and CDR2 FQGTGA. This CDR3 contains 13 residues. In nucleotides, the CDR3 is TGTGCCAGCAGCTTAACGGGACAGGATGGCTACACCTTC. Its protein is CASSLTGQDGYTF.

The chain combines TRBV7-3 with TRBJ2-2; D call uncertain. CDR3 length: 13 amino acids. Germline values: CDR1 SGHTA, CDR2 FQGTGA. V lost 5 bases to trimming and J lost 4 bases, with 8 bases between them. The CDR3 bases are TGTGCCAGCAGCCCTAGGGTCACCGGGGAGCTGTTTTTT. Its protein is CASSPRVTGELFF.

The chain employs TRBV5-1 and TRBJ2-1; weak D call: TRBD2 (7 bases). Trimming left V 3 bases short and J 1 base short, with 17 bases between. The germline gives CDR1 SGHRS, CDR2 YFSETQ. The CDR3 covers 17 residues. The CDR3 DNA reads as TGCGCCAGCAGCTCCCGAGGGGGGGAGGGTTCCTACAATGAGCAGTTCTTC. Its translation is CASSSRGGEGSYNEQFF.

V gene TRBV5-1 combines with J gene TRBJ2-3; D may be TRBD2 (5 bases). The V end lost 0 bases, the J end lost 4 bases, and 12 bases lay between the germline ends. The CDR3 has 15 residues. Germline lookup yields CDR1 SGHRS and CDR2 YFSETQ. Written as DNA, the CDR3 is TGCGCCAGCAGCTTGGGGGGAGCTAGGGCAGATACGCAGTATTTT. This encodes CASSLGGARADTQYF.

The chain has TRBV5-5 and TRBJ2-2, with D hard to call. The germline V and J ends were trimmed by 2 bases and 6 bases, with 5 bases remaining between them. From germline, CDR1 is SGHKS and CDR2 YYEKEE (reference sequence). The CDR3 totals 12 residues. The CDR3 loop reads CASSFTSGELFF. CDR3 coding DNA: TGTGCCAGCAGCTTTACCTCCGGGGAGCTGTTTTTT.

The chain uses TRBV18 and TRBJ2-7; TRBD1 aligns across 9 bases. Germline values: CDR1 KGHSH, CDR2 LQKENI. Germline trimming cut 3 bases from V and 6 bases from J; bases unmatched to any gene: 12. This CDR3 region has 16 residues. This chain's CDR3 is CASSPLPGTGTGEQYF. The CDR3 DNA sequence: TGTGCCAGCTCACCTCTCCCCGGGACAGGGACGGGCGAGCAGTACTTC.

The J gene is TRBJ1-2, the V gene TRBV29-1; TRBD1 might be the D (6 bases). Germline V gives CDR1 SQVTM, CDR2 ANQGSEA. V dropped 2 bases and J dropped 10 bases, with 14 bases sitting between them. The CDR3 is made up of 12 amino acids. The chain's CDR3 is CSVERGAEDYTF. The CDR3 nucleotides are TGCAGCGTTGAACGGGGGGCGGAAGACTACACCTTC.

The chain employs TRBV14 and TRBJ2-2, with a tentative D call TRBD1 (7 bases). This CDR3 is built from 15 residues. Germline loops: CDR1 SGHDN, CDR2 FVKESK. The germline V and J ends were trimmed by 1 base and 4 bases, with 10 bases remaining between them. CDR3 residues: CASSQGQGGTGELFF. In DNA form, the CDR3 reads TGTGCCAGCAGCCAAGGACAGGGAGGCACCGGGGAGCTGTTTTTT.

The rearrangement uses TRBV10-3 and TRBJ1-2; no definite D call. The CDR3 loop spans 16 amino acids. Germline V gene data show CDR1 as ENHRY and CDR2 as SYGVKD. Trimming took 2 bases from V and 4 from J, leaving 17 bases between them. The CDR3, as DNA: TGTGCCATCAGTGAGGGTCCGAGGCTCGGCGCCTATGGCTACACCTTC. Its translation: CAISEGPRLGAYGYTF.

This chain connects TRBV7-3 to TRBJ2-5; the D gene is possibly TRBD2 (6 bases). CDR1 and CDR2 (germline): SGHTA, FQGTGA. The CDR3 consists of 15 residues. Trimming stripped 5 bases from V and 4 bases from J, with 17 bases between. The DNA of the CDR3 is TGTGCCAGCAGCGTAGGAGGGGTGGCCTTAGAGACCCAGTACTTC. Residues: CASSVGGVALETQYF.

V gene TRBV19 combines with J gene TRBJ1-5; weak D call: TRBD1 (6 bases). The CDR3 consists of 14 residues. In germline, CDR1 is LNHDA, CDR2 SQIVND (reference sequence). Trimming stripped 5 bases from V and 6 bases from J, with 14 bases between. The CDR3, as DNA: TGTGCCAGTAGTGCCGGGGCGGGGGCTCAGCCCCAGCATTTT. This sequence encodes CASSAGAGAQPQHF.

The chain is built from TRBV6-1 and TRBJ1-1, with 8 bases aligning to TRBD1. The CDR3 is made up of 13 amino acids. From germline, CDR1 is MNHNS and CDR2 SASEGT. Trimming cost V 8 bases and J 4 bases; bases outside gene matches: 6. The CDR3 spells CASSHTGGTEAFF. Here the CDR3 DNA reads TGTGCCAGCTCCCACACAGGGGGCACTGAAGCTTTCTTT.

The chain uses TRBV10-3 and TRBJ2-7; 15 bases are shared with TRBD2. V gave up 2 bases and J gave up 7 bases; unmatched junction bases: 9. Germline CDR1 and CDR2: ENHRY and SYGVKD. The CDR3 runs 17 residues. CDR3 in amino acids: CAISEPPGLAGGREQYF. For the CDR3, the DNA is TGTGCCATCAGTGAGCCACCGGGACTAGCGGGAGGAAGAGAGCAGTACTTC.

The V and J genes are TRBV13 and TRBJ1-5, with D tentatively TRBD1 (6 bases). The V and J ends lost 4 bases and 7 bases respectively, with 14 bases between them. CDR1 and CDR2 from the germline V gene are PRHDT and FYEKMQ (reference sequence). The length of the CDR3 is 14 residues. CDR3 amino acids: CASSYRGGDQPQHF. CDR3 coding DNA: TGTGCCAGCAGCTATAGAGGGGGGGACCAGCCCCAGCATTTT.

The chain uses TRBV5-1 and TRBJ1-5; the D is unclear. CDR1 SGHRS and CDR2 YFSETQ come from the germline V gene. V lost 0 bases to trimming and J lost 4 bases, with 11 bases between them. The CDR3 length is 15 residues. Here the CDR3 reads CASSLAGQKNQPQHF. In DNA form, the CDR3 reads TGCGCCAGCAGCTTGGCCGGGCAGAAGAATCAGCCCCAGCATTTT.

V usage is TRBV2 and J usage is TRBJ2-3; 12 nucleotides align to TRBD2. The CDR3 covers 16 residues. Per the germline V gene, CDR1 is SNHLY and CDR2 is FYNNEI. V gave up 5 bases and J gave up 0 bases; unmatched junction bases: 3. DNA of the CDR3: TGTGCCAGCAGTAACGGACTAGCGGGAAGCACAGATACGCAGTATTTT. Protein sequence: CASSNGLAGSTDTQYF.

J is TRBJ2-6 and V is TRBV7-9; 8 bases align to TRBD1. V shed 5 bases and J 4 bases; nucleotides not matched to a gene: 7. Germline V CDR1 and CDR2: SEHNR, FQNEAQ (reference sequence). The CDR3 length is 16 residues. CDR3: CASSRKTGAGANVLTF. CDR3 bases: TGTGCCAGCAGCCGCAAGACAGGGGCCGGGGCCAACGTCCTGACTTTC.

This rearrangement joins TRBV10-3 to TRBJ1-1, with TRBD1 matching over 7 bases. The CDR3 length is 13 residues. CDR1 is ENHRY, CDR2 SYGVKD, per germline. V gave up 5 bases and J gave up 3 bases; unmatched junction bases: 3. DNA for the CDR3: TGTGCCATCAGTAAGGGGGCGGACACTGAAGCTTTCTTT. Translation: CAISKGADTEAFF.

This clone was observed once. The rearrangement joins TRBV7-2 to TRBJ2-2; no clear D gene. V was pared by 11 bases and J by 5 bases, with 18 bases between. This CDR3 is 14 amino acids long. Germline V lookup: CDR1 SGHTA, CDR2 FQGNSA. This CDR3 reads CAAGLHGRTGELFF. The CDR3 region has the DNA TGTGCCGCTGGGCTTCATGGGCGTACCGGGGAGCTGTTTTTT.

This rearrangement joins TRBV28 to TRBJ1-6; D remains ambiguous. With 7 bases removed from V and 8 bases from J, the gap between germline ends came to 9 bases. Germline V gene data show CDR1 as MDHEN and CDR2 as SYDVKM. The CDR3 consists of 12 residues. The CDR3 loop reads CASTDGYSPLHF. The DNA for the CDR3 is TGTGCCAGCACCGATGGGTATTCACCCCTCCACTTT. The whole variable domain, remainder taken from reference TRBV28 and TRBJ1-6, is DVKVTQSSRYLVKRTGEKVFLECVQDMDHENMFWYRQDPGLGLRLIYFSYDVKMKEKGDIPEGYSVSREKKERFSLILESASTNQTSMYLCASTDGYSPLHFGNGTRLTVT.

This chain uses TRBV5-1 with TRBJ2-2, with D tentatively TRBD1 (6 bases). The CDR3 covers 17 residues. V lost 4 bases and J 8 bases, leaving 24 bases between the germline ends. Per germline, CDR1 SGHRS and CDR2 YFSETQ. This chain's CDR3 is CASSPDPGQRTRGELFF. CDR3 sequence (DNA): TGCGCCAGCAGCCCCGATCCGGGACAAAGGACTCGTGGGGAGCTGTTTTTT.

A remark on this clone: The sample holds other DNA sequences that translate to the same CDR3. This chain joins TRBV9 and TRBJ2-1, with D possibly being TRBD1 or TRBD2 (5 bases each). The V and J ends lost 0 bases and 4 bases respectively, with 11 bases between them. The CDR3 covers 15 residues. Germline V gives CDR1 SGDLS, CDR2 YYNGEE. DNA for the CDR3: TGTGCCAGCAGCGTAGTTGGGGGAGCGTACAATGAGCAGTTCTTC. This sequence encodes CASSVVGGAYNEQFF.

The chain recombines TRBV7-8 with TRBJ1-5; 8 nucleotides match TRBD1. Germline loops: CDR1 SGHVS, CDR2 FQNEAQ. The J segment lost 1 base and the V segment lost 4 bases, leaving 3 bases of the junction unmatched. This CDR3 comprises 15 residues. The CDR3 spells CASSSQGASNQPQHF. The CDR3 nucleotides read TGTGCCAGCAGCTCCCAGGGGGCCAGCAATCAGCCCCAGCATTTT.